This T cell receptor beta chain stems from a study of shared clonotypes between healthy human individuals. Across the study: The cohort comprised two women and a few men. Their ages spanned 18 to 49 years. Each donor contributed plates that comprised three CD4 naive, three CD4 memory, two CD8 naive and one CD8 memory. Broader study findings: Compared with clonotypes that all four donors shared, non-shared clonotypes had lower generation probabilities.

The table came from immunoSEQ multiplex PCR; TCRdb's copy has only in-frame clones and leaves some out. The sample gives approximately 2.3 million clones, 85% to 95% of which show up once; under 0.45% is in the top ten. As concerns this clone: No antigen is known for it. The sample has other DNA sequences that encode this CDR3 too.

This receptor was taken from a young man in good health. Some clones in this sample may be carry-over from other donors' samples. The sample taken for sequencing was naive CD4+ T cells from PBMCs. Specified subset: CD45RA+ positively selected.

CDR3 sequence: CASSPQGAPGYTF. The DNA of the CDR3 is TGTGCCAGCTCACCACAGGGGGCACCTGGCTACACCTTC. The chain links TRBV18 to TRBJ1-2; 7 bases fit TRBD1. V lost 1 base to trimming and J lost 7 bases; unmatched junction nucleotides: 3. Per germline, CDR1 KGHSH and CDR2 LQKENI. The CDR3 covers 13 residues.